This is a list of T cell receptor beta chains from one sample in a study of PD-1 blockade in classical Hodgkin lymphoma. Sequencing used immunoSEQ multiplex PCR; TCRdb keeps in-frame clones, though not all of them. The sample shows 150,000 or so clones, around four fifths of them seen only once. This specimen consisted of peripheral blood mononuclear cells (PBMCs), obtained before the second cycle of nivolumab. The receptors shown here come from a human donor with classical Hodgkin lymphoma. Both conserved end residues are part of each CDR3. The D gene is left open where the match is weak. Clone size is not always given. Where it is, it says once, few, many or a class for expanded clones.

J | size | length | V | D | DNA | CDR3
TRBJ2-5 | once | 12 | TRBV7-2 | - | TGTGCCAGCAGCTTAGTTAGGGAGACCCAGTACTTC | CASSLVRETQYF
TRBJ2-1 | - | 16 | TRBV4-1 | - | TGCGCCAGCAGCCAAGGTCACTCCCTCTCCTACAATGAGCAGTTCTTC | CASSQGHSLSYNEQFF
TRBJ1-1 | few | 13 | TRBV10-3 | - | TGTGCCATCACTCCCGGGAGAAACACTGAAGCTTTCTTT | CAITPGRNTEAFF
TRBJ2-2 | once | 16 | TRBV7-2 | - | TGTGCCAGCAGCTTAGAGTCGTGGCTTGGACCCGGGGAGCTGTTTTTT | CASSLESWLGPGELFF
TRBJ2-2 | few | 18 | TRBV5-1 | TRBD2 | TGCGCCAGCAGCTTTCATAGGGGCGGAGGCGGGGGCACCGGGGAGCTGTTTTTT | CASSFHRGGGGGTGELFF
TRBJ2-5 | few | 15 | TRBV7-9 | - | TGTGCCAGCAGCTTAGGGGGCTATGAAAAAGAGACCCAGTACTTC | CASSLGGYEKETQYF
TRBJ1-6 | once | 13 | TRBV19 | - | TGTGCCAGTCTAGGCAGGGACAATTCACCCCTCCACTTT | CASLGRDNSPLHF
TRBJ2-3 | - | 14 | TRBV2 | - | TGTGCCAGCAGTCGGGACGCGGGCACAGATACGCAGTATTTT | CASSRDAGTDTQYF
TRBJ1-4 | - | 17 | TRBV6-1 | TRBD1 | TGTGCCAGCAGTGAACACTATGGACAGGCAACTAATGAAAAACTGTTTTTT | CASSEHYGQATNEKLFF
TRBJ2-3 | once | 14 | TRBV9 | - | TGTGCCAGCAGCGTAGAGGACGGCACAGATACGCAGTATTTT | CASSVEDGTDTQYF
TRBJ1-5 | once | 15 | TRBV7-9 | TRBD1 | TGTGCCAGCAGCGGTGGGACAGGCGCCAATCAGCCCCAGCATTTT | CASSGGTGANQPQHF
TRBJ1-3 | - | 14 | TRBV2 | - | TGTGCCAGCAGGGAGGGTTCCTCTGGAAACACCATATATTTT | CASREGSSGNTIYF
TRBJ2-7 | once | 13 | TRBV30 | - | TGTGCCTGGACCACCCGGCCGGGAGCCGAGCAGTACTTC | CAWTTRPGAEQYF
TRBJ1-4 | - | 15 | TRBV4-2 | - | TGTGCCAGCAGCCAAGAGGTGCGGACTAATGAAAAACTGTTTTTT | CASSQEVRTNEKLFF